The 3 T cell receptor beta chains listed next were all sequenced from one sample in a study of T cells in localized non-small cell lung cancer. Assay used: immunoSEQ multiplex PCR; TCRdb lists only in-frame clones, some missing. This sample carries under 50,000 clones, roughly 86% of them seen once, and the ten largest clones take more than 2%. This material consisted of PBMCs, taken before any cancer treatment. Source of these receptors: a man between 40 and 69 years old with stage II lung adenocarcinoma.

CDR3 amino acids: CASSPPNNSPLHF. CDR3 nucleotides: TGTGCCAGCTCACCACCCAATAATTCACCCCTCCACTTT. The chain employs TRBV18 and TRBJ1-6; D is unclear. Germline CDR1 KGHSH, CDR2 LQKENI. The CDR3 covers 13 residues. Trimming removed 0 bases at V and 5 bases at J, with 2 bases between.

J is TRBJ1-1 and V is TRBV10-2, with D possibly being TRBD1 (6 bases). CDR3 length: 14 residues. V was cut by 0 bases and J by 1 base, with 6 bases left in between. Germline CDR1 WSHSY, CDR2 SAAADI. The CDR3 sequence is CASSESRGNTEAFF. CDR3 nucleotides: TGCGCCAGCAGTGAGTCCAGGGGGAACACTGAAGCTTTCTTT.

The chain carries TRBV30 and TRBJ2-1; unclear D gene. The V gene's germline CDR1 is GTSNPN and CDR2 SVGIG (reference sequence). V was trimmed by 4 bases and J by 3 bases, leaving 13 bases between them. This CDR3 is built from 14 residues. The CDR3, as DNA: TGTGCCTGGAAGCAGACACGCCGCTACAATGAGCAGTTCTTC. Its protein product is CAWKQTRRYNEQFF.